Sequencing of this T cell receptor (beta chain) was carried out in a study of shared clonotypes between healthy human individuals. This CDR3 contains 15 residues. The V and J ends lost 1 base and 3 bases respectively, with 13 bases between them. Germline CDR1 is SGHNT and CDR2 is YENEEA. As concerns this clone: The target antigen is unknown.

The authors divided CD4+ cells into CD45RA+ naive and CD45RA-negative memory subsets. General study findings and limits: Across subsets, estimated richness was generally greater for naive than for memory populations.

Clones were sequenced by immunoSEQ multiplex PCR, and TCRdb holds only the in-frame ones, with some missing. The sample consists of millions of clones, over 85% of them appearing once. Sequenced sample: naive CD4+ T cells sorted from blood. This sample's subset: CD45RA+ positively selected. V gene TRBV11-3 combines with J gene TRBJ2-7; the D is unclear. The TCR was taken from a man between 18 and 29 years old in good health. For the CDR3, the DNA is TGTGCCAGCAGCTTAGGACAACTGGGTGGCTACGAGCAGTACTTC. This translates into CASSLGQLGGYEQYF.